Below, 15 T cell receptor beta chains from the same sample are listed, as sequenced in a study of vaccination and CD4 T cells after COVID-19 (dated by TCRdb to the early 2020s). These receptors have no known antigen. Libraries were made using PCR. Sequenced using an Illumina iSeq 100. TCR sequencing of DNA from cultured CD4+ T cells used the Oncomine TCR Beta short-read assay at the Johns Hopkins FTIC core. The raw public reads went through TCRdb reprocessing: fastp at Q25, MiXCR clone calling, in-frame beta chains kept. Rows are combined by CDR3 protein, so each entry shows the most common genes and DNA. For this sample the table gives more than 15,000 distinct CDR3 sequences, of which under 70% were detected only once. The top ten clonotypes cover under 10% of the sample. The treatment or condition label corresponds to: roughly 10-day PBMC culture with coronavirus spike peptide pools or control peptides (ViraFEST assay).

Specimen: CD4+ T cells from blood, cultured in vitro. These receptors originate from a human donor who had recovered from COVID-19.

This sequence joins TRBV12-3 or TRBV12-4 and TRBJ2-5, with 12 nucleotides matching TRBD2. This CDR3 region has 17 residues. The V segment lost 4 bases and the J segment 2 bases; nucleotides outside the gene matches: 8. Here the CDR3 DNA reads TGTGCCAGCAGTTCAAGCGGACTAGCGGGGCCTCAAGAGACCCAGTACTTC. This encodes CASSSSGLAGPQETQYF.

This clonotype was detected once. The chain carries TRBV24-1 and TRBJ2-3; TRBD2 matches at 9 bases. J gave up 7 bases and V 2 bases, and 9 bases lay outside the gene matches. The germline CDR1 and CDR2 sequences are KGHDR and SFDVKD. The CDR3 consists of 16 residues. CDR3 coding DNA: TGTGCCACCAGTGATTATCCTAGCGGGATGAGGCATACGCAGTATTTT. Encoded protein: CATSDYPSGMRHTQYF.

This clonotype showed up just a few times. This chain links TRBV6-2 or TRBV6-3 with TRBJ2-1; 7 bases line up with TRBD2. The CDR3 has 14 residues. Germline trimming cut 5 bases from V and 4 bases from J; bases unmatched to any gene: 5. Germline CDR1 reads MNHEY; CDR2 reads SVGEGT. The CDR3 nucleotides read TGTGCCAGCAGTCCCCGGCGGGAGTACAATGAGCAGTTCTTC. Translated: CASSPRREYNEQFF.

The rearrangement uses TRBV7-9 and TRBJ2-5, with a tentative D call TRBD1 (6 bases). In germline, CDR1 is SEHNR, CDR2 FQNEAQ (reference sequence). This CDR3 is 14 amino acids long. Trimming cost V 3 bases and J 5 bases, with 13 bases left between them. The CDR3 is CASSFTGSFETQYF. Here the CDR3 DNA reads TGTGCCAGCAGCTTCACAGGGAGTTTCGAGACCCAGTACTTC.

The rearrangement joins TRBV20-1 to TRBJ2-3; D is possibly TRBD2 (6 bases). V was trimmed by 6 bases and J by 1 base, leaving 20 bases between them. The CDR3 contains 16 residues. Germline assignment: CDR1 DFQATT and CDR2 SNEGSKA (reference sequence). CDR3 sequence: CSAPPRGSWGTDTQYF. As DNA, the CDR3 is TGCAGTGCCCCCCCCCGGGGGTCATGGGGCACAGATACGCAGTATTTT.

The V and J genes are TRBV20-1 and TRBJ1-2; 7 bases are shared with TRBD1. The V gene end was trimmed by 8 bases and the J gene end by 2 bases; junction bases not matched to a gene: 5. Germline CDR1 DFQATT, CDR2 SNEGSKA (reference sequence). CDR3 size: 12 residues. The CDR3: CSPVRGNYGYTF. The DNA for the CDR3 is TGCAGTCCCGTCAGGGGGAACTATGGCTACACCTTC.

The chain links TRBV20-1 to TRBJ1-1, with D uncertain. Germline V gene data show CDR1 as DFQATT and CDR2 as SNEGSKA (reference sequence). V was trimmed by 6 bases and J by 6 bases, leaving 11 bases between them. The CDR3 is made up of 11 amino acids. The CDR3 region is CSASDNSEAFF. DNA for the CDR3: TGCAGTGCGAGTGATAACTCTGAAGCTTTCTTT.

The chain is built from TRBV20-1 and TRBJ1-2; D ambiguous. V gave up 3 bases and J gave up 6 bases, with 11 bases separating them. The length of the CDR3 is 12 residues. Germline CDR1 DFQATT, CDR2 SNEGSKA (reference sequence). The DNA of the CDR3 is TGCAGTGCTAGGGAGGGTAGGCATGGCTACACCTTC. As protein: CSAREGRHGYTF.

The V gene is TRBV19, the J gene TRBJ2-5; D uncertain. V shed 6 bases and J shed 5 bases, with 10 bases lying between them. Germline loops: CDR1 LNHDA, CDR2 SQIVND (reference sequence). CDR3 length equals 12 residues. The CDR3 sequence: CASSGPRETQYF. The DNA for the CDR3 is TGTGCCAGTAGCGGGCCTCGGGAGACCCAGTACTTC.

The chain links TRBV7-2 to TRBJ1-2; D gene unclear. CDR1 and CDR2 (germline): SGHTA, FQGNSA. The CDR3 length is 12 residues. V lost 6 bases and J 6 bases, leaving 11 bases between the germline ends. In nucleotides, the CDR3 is TGTGCCAGCAGGCGACAAGAGGATGGCTACACCTTC. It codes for CASRRQEDGYTF. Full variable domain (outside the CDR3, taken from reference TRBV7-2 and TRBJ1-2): GAGVSQSPSNKVTEKGKDVELRCDPISGHTALYWYRQSLGQGLEFLIYFQGNSAPDKSGLPSDRFSAERTGGSVSTLTIQRTQQEDSAVYLCASRRQEDGYTFGSGTRLTVV.

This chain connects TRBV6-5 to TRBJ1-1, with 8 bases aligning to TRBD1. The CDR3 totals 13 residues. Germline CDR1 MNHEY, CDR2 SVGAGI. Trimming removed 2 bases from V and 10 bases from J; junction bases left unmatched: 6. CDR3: CASSYERQGRAFF. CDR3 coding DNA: TGTGCCAGCAGTTACGAGCGACAGGGGAGAGCTTTCTTT.

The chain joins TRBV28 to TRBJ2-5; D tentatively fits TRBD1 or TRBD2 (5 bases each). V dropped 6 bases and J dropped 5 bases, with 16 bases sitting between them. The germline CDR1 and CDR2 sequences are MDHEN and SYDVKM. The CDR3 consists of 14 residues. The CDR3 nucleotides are TGTGCCAGCAGCGGGGCTATGGGTGGCGAGACCCAGTACTTC. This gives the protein CASSGAMGGETQYF.

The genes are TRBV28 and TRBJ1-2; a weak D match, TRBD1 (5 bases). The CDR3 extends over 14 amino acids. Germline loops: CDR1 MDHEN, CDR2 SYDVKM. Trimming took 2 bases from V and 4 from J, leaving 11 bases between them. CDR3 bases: TGTGCCAGCAGTTTACGGGACCCGTCCTATGGCTACACCTTC. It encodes CASSLRDPSYGYTF.

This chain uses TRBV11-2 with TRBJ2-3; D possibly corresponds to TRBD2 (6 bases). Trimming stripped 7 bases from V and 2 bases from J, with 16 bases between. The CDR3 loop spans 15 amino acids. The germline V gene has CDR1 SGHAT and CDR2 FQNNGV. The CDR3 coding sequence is TGTGCCAGCAAAAGAATGAGCGGGCCCACAGATACGCAGTATTTT. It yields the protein CASKRMSGPTDTQYF.

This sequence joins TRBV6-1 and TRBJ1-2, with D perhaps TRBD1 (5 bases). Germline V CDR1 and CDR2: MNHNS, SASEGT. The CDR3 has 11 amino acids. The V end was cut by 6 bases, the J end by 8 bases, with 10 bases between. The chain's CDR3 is CASSGGQGYTF. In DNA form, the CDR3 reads TGTGCCAGCAGCGGGGGTCAAGGCTACACCTTC.